This is a list of T cell receptor beta chains from one sample in a study of shared clonotypes between healthy human individuals. Clones were sequenced by immunoSEQ multiplex PCR, and TCRdb holds only the in-frame ones, with some missing. This repertoire shows hundreds of thousands of clones, around four fifths found once; its top ten account for around 2%. The sequencing input was memory CD4+ T cells sorted from blood. Receptors were obtained from a young woman in good health. Both conserved end residues are part of each CDR3. Fields, in order: J gene, V gene, D gene, clone size, CDR3 protein, CDR3 DNA. A D gene is named only where the DNA matches it firmly. Clone size is shown for a subset of rows, as once, few, many or a class of expanded clone.

TRBJ2-5	TRBV7-3	TRBD1	.	CASSRTGGGETQYF	TGTGCCAGCAGCCGGACAGGGGGAGGTGAGACCCAGTACTTC
TRBJ1-2	TRBV28	.	.	CASSPGLNYGYTF	TGTGCCAGCAGCCCGGGACTAAACTATGGCTACACCTTC
TRBJ1-4	TRBV2	.	.	CASSLGFWEKLFF	TGTGCCAGCAGCCTCGGTTTTTGGGAAAAACTGTTTTTT
TRBJ2-5	TRBV29-1	.	.	CSVGPADFQETQYF	TGCAGCGTTGGACCAGCGGACTTCCAAGAGACCCAGTACTTC
TRBJ2-1	TRBV7-3	.	.	CASSLRVAGYNEQFF	TGTGCCAGCAGCTTACGAGTTGCGGGTTACAATGAGCAGTTCTTC
TRBJ1-2	TRBV28	.	.	CASTEGTNYGYTF	TGTGCCAGCACGGAGGGAACTAACTATGGCTACACCTTC
TRBJ2-1	TRBV28	.	.	CASSLATRKNNEQFF	TGTGCCAGCAGTTTGGCTACACGAAAAAACAATGAGCAGTTCTTC
TRBJ1-2	TRBV2	TRBD1	.	CASSGNRGLEGYTF	TGTGCCAGCAGTGGGAACAGGGGGCTTGAGGGCTACACCTTC
TRBJ1-4	TRBV28	.	.	CASSLAGQLNNEKLFF	TGTGCCAGCAGTTTGGCCGGGCAGTTAAATAATGAAAAACTGTTTTTT
TRBJ1-1	TRBV28	TRBD1	.	CASRGDSEENTEAFF	TGTGCCAGCAGGGGGGACAGTGAAGAAAACACTGAAGCTTTCTTT
TRBJ1-1	TRBV28	TRBD1	.	CASSLGTLRGQPNTEAFF	TGTGCCAGCAGTTTAGGGACACTCAGGGGGCAGCCGAACACTGAAGCTTTCTTT
TRBJ2-6	TRBV19	.	few	CASSFWTARLMSSGANVLTF	TGTGCCAGTAGTTTTTGGACCGCGCGGTTGATGAGCTCTGGGGCCAACGTCCTGACTTTC
TRBJ2-1	TRBV15	.	few	CATSRELGTRSNEQFF	TGTGCCACCAGCAGAGAATTGGGGACGAGGTCCAATGAGCAGTTCTTC
TRBJ2-7	TRBV19	.	.	CASSRYTGTAYEQYF	TGTGCCAGTAGTCGCTATACCGGGACGGCCTACGAGCAGTACTTC
TRBJ1-5	TRBV27	.	once	CASSLRRTADQPQHF	TGTGCCAGCAGTTTAAGGCGCACAGCAGATCAGCCCCAGCATTTT
TRBJ2-7	TRBV6-6	TRBD2	.	CASSSGITYEQYF	TGTGCCAGCAGTAGCGGGATCACCTACGAGCAGTACTTC
TRBJ2-1	TRBV2	TRBD2	.	CASPTGTSGRHEQFF	TGTGCCAGCCCTACCGGGACTAGCGGGAGACATGAGCAGTTCTTC
TRBJ2-7	TRBV5-6	.	.	CASSLVSSSLQYF	TGTGCCAGCAGCTTGGTTTCTTCGAGTCTACAGTACTTC
TRBJ2-2	TRBV19	TRBD2	few	CASSIWGVGGRSGELFF	TGTGCCAGTAGTATCTGGGGCGTGGGCGGGAGGTCCGGGGAGCTGTTTTTT
TRBJ2-1	TRBV4-1	TRBD1	.	CASSSWDREDEQFF	TGCGCCAGCAGCTCATGGGACAGGGAAGATGAGCAGTTCTTC
TRBJ1-5	TRBV15	.	.	CATSRDRNQPQHF	TGTGCCACCAGCAGAGATCGGAATCAGCCCCAGCATTTT
TRBJ1-2	TRBV5-4	TRBD1	.	CASSLVGQGGYGYTF	TGTGCCAGCAGCTTGGTCGGGCAGGGGGGCTATGGCTACACCTTC
TRBJ1-2	TRBV6-5	.	.	CASSGTNYGYTF	TGTGCCAGCAGTGGTACAAACTATGGCTACACCTTC
TRBJ2-2	TRBV4-2	TRBD1	.	CASSQPGQRTSGELFF	TGTGCCAGCAGTCAGCCGGGACAGAGAACTTCCGGGGAGCTGTTTTTT
TRBJ2-1	TRBV11-2	.	few	CASSFGYNEQFF	TGTGCCAGCAGCTTTGGCTACAATGAGCAGTTCTTC
TRBJ2-7	TRBV7-9	.	.	CASSSPGGRSYEQYF	TGTGCCAGCAGTTCTCCAGGAGGCCGCTCCTACGAGCAGTACTTC
TRBJ2-7	TRBV2	TRBD1	.	CASSRQGPYEQYF	TGTGCCAGCAGCCGACAGGGACCCTACGAGCAGTACTTC
TRBJ2-2	TRBV5-4	TRBD1	.	CASSSGTGTYTGELFF	TGTGCCAGCAGTTCCGGGACAGGGACTTACACCGGGGAGCTGTTTTTT
TRBJ1-2	TRBV15	.	.	CATSRGNHNYGYTF	TGTGCCACCAGCCGGGGAAACCACAACTATGGCTACACCTTC
TRBJ1-4	TRBV4-1	TRBD1	.	CASSQHGTGDEKLFF	TGCGCCAGCAGCCAACACGGGACAGGGGATGAAAAACTGTTTTTT
TRBJ1-2	TRBV10-3	.	many	CAISEPSSGYTF	TGTGCCATCAGTGAGCCCTCGAGTGGCTACACCTTC
TRBJ2-5	TRBV27	.	.	CASSYQGARGTQYF	TGTGCCAGCAGTTATCAGGGAGCAAGGGGGACCCAGTACTTC
TRBJ1-2	TRBV6-5	.	.	CASSSTDNYGYTF	TGTGCCAGCAGTTCGACAGATAACTATGGCTACACCTTC
TRBJ1-5	TRBV18	.	few	CASSPGAQEHQPQHF	TGTGCCAGCTCACCTGGTGCACAGGAACATCAGCCCCAGCATTTT
TRBJ2-1	TRBV7-2	TRBD2	few	CASSSYLAEGQFF	TGTGCCAGCAGCTCCTATCTAGCGGAAGGCCAGTTCTTC
TRBJ1-1	TRBV28	TRBD1	.	CASSSTSTGVTEAFF	TGTGCCAGCAGCTCAACTTCGACAGGGGTGACTGAAGCTTTCTTT
TRBJ2-4	TRBV7-8	.	.	CASSLGWLTKNIQYF	TGTGCCAGCAGCTTAGGGTGGCTAACCAAAAACATTCAGTACTTC
TRBJ1-2	TRBV5-1	TRBD1	.	CASRPTGVDYGYTF	TGCGCCAGCAGACCAACAGGGGTCGACTATGGCTACACCTTC
TRBJ2-7	TRBV18	TRBD1	.	CASSPLPAATGAYEQYF	TGTGCCAGCTCACCACTCCCTGCTGCGACAGGGGCCTACGAGCAGTACTTC
TRBJ2-7	TRBV6-1	.	.	CASSEYVVEQYF	TGTGCCAGCAGTGAATACGTAGTCGAGCAGTACTTC
TRBJ2-3	TRBV18	TRBD2	.	CASSPGLVGTDTQYF	TGTGCCAGCTCCCCAGGACTAGTGGGTACAGATACGCAGTATTTT
TRBJ2-5	TRBV2	TRBD1	.	CASSPGTGEQETQYF	TGTGCCAGCAGCCCAGGGACAGGGGAACAAGAGACCCAGTACTTC
TRBJ2-7	TRBV6-1	TRBD2	.	CASSPEGLSAHEQYF	TGTGCCAGCAGTCCCGAGGGACTATCCGCTCACGAGCAGTACTTC
TRBJ2-3	TRBV4-1	.	.	CASSQVLTNTQYF	TGCGCCAGCAGCCAAGTTTTGACAAATACGCAGTATTTT
TRBJ2-1	TRBV18	.	.	CASSPAENNEQFF	TGTGCCAGCTCACCAGCAGAAAACAATGAGCAGTTCTTC